This passage covers 12 T cell receptor beta chains from one sample sequenced in a study of cytomegalovirus exposure and HLA in healthy donors. A multiplex PCR was run with 60 Vbeta primers and 13 Jbeta primers. Libraries were prepared by immunoSEQ multiplex PCR; TCRdb keeps only in-frame clonotypes and omits some of them. Among 150,000 to 200,000 clones listed, about four fifths were seen once. The sample was PBMCs. The origin of the receptors is a man younger than 45 in good health and CMV-seropositive.

The chain combines TRBV11-2 with TRBJ1-2; D remains ambiguous. Germline-derived CDR1 and CDR2 are SGHAT and FQNNGV. The CDR3 runs to 15 residues. V was shortened by 7 bases and J by 0 bases, with 15 bases between the two germline ends. CDR3 sequence reads: CASTSTRAANYGYTF. Written as DNA, the CDR3 is TGTGCCAGCACCTCCACGAGGGCAGCTAACTATGGCTACACCTTC.

V is TRBV7-9 and J is TRBJ2-2; 10 positions agree with TRBD2. The CDR3 totals 17 residues. Per germline, CDR1 SEHNR and CDR2 FQNEAQ (reference sequence). V was pared by 6 bases and J by 5 bases, with 12 bases of the junction left unmatched. The CDR3 sequence is CASRLNDLAGATGELFF. The CDR3, as DNA: TGTGCCAGCAGATTAAACGACCTAGCGGGGGCTACCGGGGAGCTGTTTTTT.

This chain uses TRBV7-3 with TRBJ2-3; D is unclear. Germline V CDR1 and CDR2: SGHTA, FQGTGA. Trimming cost V 1 base and J 0 bases, with 5 bases left between them. The length of the CDR3 is 14 residues. The CDR3 is CASSLISSTDTQYF. Here the CDR3 DNA reads TGTGCCAGCAGCTTAATCTCGAGCACAGATACGCAGTATTTT.

Here the CDR3 DNA reads TGTGCTAGTGCCCCGGGACAGGCCTACAATGAGCAGTTCTTC. Translation: CASAPGQAYNEQFF. This chain connects TRBV12-5 to TRBJ2-1; TRBD1 matches 8 bases. The CDR3 has 14 amino acids. Germline V gene sequence: CDR1 LGHNT, CDR2 FRNRAP. V lost 7 bases, J lost 2 bases, and 4 bases stayed unmatched.

The chain recombines TRBV7-8 with TRBJ2-1; 8 nucleotides align to TRBD2. J gave up 5 bases and V 6 bases, and 9 bases lay outside the gene matches. In germline, CDR1 is SGHVS, CDR2 FQNEAQ. The CDR3 loop spans 15 amino acids. The DNA for the CDR3 is TGTGCCAGCAGTCTGAGCGGGAGAGACGACAATGAGCAGTTCTTC. It yields the protein CASSLSGRDDNEQFF. Full variable domain (rest looked up from reference TRBV7-8 and TRBJ2-1): GAGVSQSPRYKVAKRGQDVALRCDPISGHVSLFWYQQALGQGPEFLTYFQNEAQLDKSGLPSDRFFAERPEGSVSTLKIQRTQQEDSAVYLCASSLSGRDDNEQFFGPGTRLTVL.

This rearrangement joins TRBV10-1 to TRBJ2-2, with no clear D. There are 13 residues in the CDR3. Trimming removed 3 bases at V and 3 bases at J, with 5 bases between. Germline CDR1 is WNHNN and CDR2 is SYGVQD (reference sequence). CDR3: CASSDRDTGELFF. The CDR3, as DNA: TGCGCCAGCAGTGATCGGGACACCGGGGAGCTGTTTTTT.

This clone was detected once. The chain links TRBV7-9 to TRBJ2-7, with TRBD1 matching 12 bases. V lost 4 bases, J lost 6 bases, and 19 bases stayed unmatched. CDR1 and CDR2 from the germline V gene are SEHNR and FQNEAQ (reference sequence). The CDR3 length is 19 residues. The CDR3 here is CASSSPGQGAPGMVGEQYF. The DNA for the CDR3 is TGTGCCAGCAGCTCGCCGGGACAGGGGGCCCCTGGAATGGTTGGCGAGCAGTACTTC.

This clone was counted only a few times. This chain links TRBV27 with TRBJ1-1; D is perhaps TRBD1 (5 bases). Germline CDR1 reads MNHEY; CDR2 reads SMNVEV (reference sequence). CDR3 length: 17 residues. Trimming took off 2 bases at V and 0 bases at J, with 16 bases between the two ends. CDR3 sequence: CASSLRQGGLLNTEAFF. DNA for the CDR3: TGTGCCAGCAGTTTACGGCAGGGAGGGTTATTGAACACTGAAGCTTTCTTT.

The chain uses TRBV6-5 and TRBJ2-5; 11 positions agree with TRBD1. This CDR3 has 15 amino acids. CDR1 and CDR2 (germline): MNHEY, SVGAGI. With 5 bases clipped from V and 5 bases from J, the junction kept 7 bases outside the gene matches. This CDR3 reads CASSAGQGAGETQYF. The CDR3 DNA is TGTGCCAGCAGTGCCGGACAGGGGGCGGGGGAGACCCAGTACTTC.

The rearrangement uses TRBV4-2 and TRBJ1-6, with D unresolved. CDR3 length equals 14 residues. Germline V CDR1 and CDR2: LGHNA, YNFKEQ. V was cut by 1 base and J by 7 bases, with 8 bases left in between. The CDR3 is CASSQGPENSPLHF. The CDR3 region has the DNA TGTGCCAGCAGCCAAGGTCCTGAGAATTCACCCCTCCACTTT.

The chain has TRBV11-2 and TRBJ2-1; 8 bases fit TRBD2. CDR3 size: 17 residues. Germline CDR1 and CDR2: SGHAT and FQNNGV. Germline trimming cut 3 bases from V and 6 bases from J; bases unmatched to any gene: 13. CDR3 protein: CASSFRGVAGRSNEQFF. CDR3 in DNA: TGTGCCAGCAGCTTCCGGGGGGTAGCGGGACGGTCCAATGAGCAGTTCTTC.

The chain combines TRBV30 with TRBJ2-5, with 7 nucleotides matching TRBD1. The J call is doubtful: the DNA matches TRBJ2-7 better. The germline V gene has CDR1 GTSNPN and CDR2 SVGIG (reference sequence). There are 12 residues in the CDR3. The CDR3 here is CAWSTGAYEQYF. The CDR3 DNA is TGTGCCTGGAGTACAGGGGCCTACGAGCAGTACTTC.